One sample yielded the 8 T cell receptor beta chains listed below, sequenced in a study of T-cell memory formation after mild COVID-19. TCRdb analysed the 5' RACE reads with MiXCR anew, one entry per CDR3 protein. Found here are 350,000 to 500,000 distinct CDR3 sequences, about 25% of them singletons; the top ten hold roughly 14%. Input material: PBMCs or a T cell subset sorted from them (not recorded which). These receptors all stem from an adult woman who had mild COVID-19 (a few samples of this study predate the infection). Cell type and time point are not known.

This clonotype was seen more than once but under ten times. The chain links TRBV12-3 or TRBV12-4 to TRBJ2-4, with D hard to call. This CDR3 region has 15 residues. V dropped 5 bases and J dropped 0 bases, with 11 bases sitting between them. The CDR3: CASSQRRQAKNIQYF. The CDR3 bases are TGTGCCAGCAGTCAACGCCGGCAAGCCAAAAACATTCAGTACTTC.

Only a few counts were recorded for this clonotype. V gene TRBV6-6 combines with J gene TRBJ2-6; D is unresolved. The CDR3 has 15 residues. Trimming cost V 7 bases and J 0 bases, with 10 bases left between them. Germline CDR1 and CDR2: MNHNY and SVGAGI (reference sequence). The CDR3: CASTNGPSGANVLTF. For the CDR3, the DNA is TGTGCCAGCACCAACGGGCCCTCTGGGGCCAACGTCCTGACTTTC.

This clonotype was picked up a small number of times. The V and J genes are TRBV5-1 and TRBJ2-7, with TRBD1 matching over 9 bases. Germline values: CDR1 SGHRS, CDR2 YFSETQ. V shed 3 bases, J shed 7 bases, and the junction held 8 bases outside the gene matches. The CDR3 totals 14 residues. The CDR3 protein is CASSSGTGREEQYF. The CDR3 DNA sequence: TGCGCCAGCAGCTCCGGGACAGGGAGGGAAGAGCAGTACTTC.

This chain uses TRBV7-3 with TRBJ2-1, with D possibly called TRBD1 or TRBD2 (6 bases each). Germline lookup yields CDR1 SGHTA and CDR2 FQGTGA. This CDR3 spans 15 amino acids. V shed 8 bases and J shed 0 bases, with 14 bases lying between them. The CDR3: CASGGGTSSYNEQFF. The CDR3 bases are TGTGCCAGCGGAGGGGGGACGAGCTCCTACAATGAGCAGTTCTTC.

This clonotype came up once. V gene TRBV4-3 combines with J gene TRBJ2-3, with TRBD2 matching over 9 bases. Losses at the gene ends were 0 bases for V and 4 bases for J; bases not matched to a gene: 14. This CDR3 spans 19 amino acids. Per germline, CDR1 LGHNA and CDR2 YSLEER. The CDR3 spells CASSQEGVAGEARSDTQYF. In DNA, the CDR3 is TGCGCCAGCAGCCAAGAAGGAGTAGCGGGAGAAGCGCGTTCAGATACGCAGTATTTT.

The V and J genes are TRBV6-1 and TRBJ2-7, with no clear D. This CDR3 spans 15 amino acids. Trimming pared 4 bases from V and 2 bases from J, leaving 15 bases between. In germline, CDR1 is MNHNS, CDR2 SASEGT. CDR3 region: CASSGQREWTYEQYF. The CDR3 DNA is TGTGCCAGCAGTGGCCAGCGAGAATGGACCTACGAGCAGTACTTC.

This chain joins TRBV19 and TRBJ2-2; D may be TRBD1 (6 bases). V lost 4 bases to trimming and J lost 8 bases, with 14 bases between them. This CDR3 is built from 14 residues. Germline-derived CDR1 and CDR2 are LNHDA and SQIVND (reference sequence). Written as DNA, the CDR3 is TGTGCCAGTAGTACGTGGGACACCCATGGGGAGCTGTTTTTT. Amino acids: CASSTWDTHGELFF. Drawing the rest from reference TRBV19 and TRBJ2-2, the complete variable domain is DGGITQSPKYLFRKEGQNVTLSCEQNLNHDAMYWYRQDPGQGLRLIYYSQIVNDFQKGDIAEGYSVSREKKESFPLTVTSAQKNPTAFYLCASSTWDTHGELFFGEGSRLTVL.

The chain joins TRBV7-9 to TRBJ1-4; D remains ambiguous. Trimming shortened V by 4 bases and J by 2 bases, and 5 bases separated the two germline ends. The length of the CDR3 is 13 residues. Germline V gives CDR1 SEHNR, CDR2 FQNEAQ (reference sequence). CDR3 residues: CASSSTTNEKLFF. The CDR3 nucleotides read TGTGCCAGCAGCTCAACTACTAATGAAAAACTGTTTTTT.